This T cell receptor beta chain was retrieved from a study of OX40 agonist ivuxolimab in advanced cancers. Profiled with immunoSEQ multiplex PCR; TCRdb holds only in-frame clones, not every one. The repertoire has under 100,000 clones, 80% to 95% of them found once; the top ten carry approximately 0.5%. Deletions cut 6 bases from V and 3 bases from J, with 11 bases between. This CDR3 has 13 residues. CDR1 MGHDK and CDR2 SYGVNS come from the germline V gene. This sequence originates from an adult with an advanced solid tumor such as melanoma, head and neck, liver or kidney cancer. Sequencing used CD4+ or CD8+ T cells sorted from blood, obtained in a trial of the OX40 agonist ivuxolimab. This rearrangement joins TRBV25-1 to TRBJ1-1; D possibly corresponds to TRBD1 (5 bases). CDR3: CASRGRGDTEAFF. The CDR3 DNA sequence: TGTGCCAGCAGGGGAAGGGGAGACACTGAAGCTTTCTTT.